Sequencing of this T cell receptor beta chain was carried out in a study of beta chain features in type 1 diabetes (dated by TCRdb to 2016 to 2019). A note on the overall study: No differences in mean age, gender distribution, total cell number or subset yield were found between patients and healthy donors. A total of 100 million to 110 million sorted cells were examined across all samples, and a strong correlation was observed between cell number per subset and RNA yield. The study compared TCRB repertoires of sorted circulating CD4+ T cell subsets between recently diagnosed type 1 diabetes patients and matched healthy donors. Naive and central memory subsets were obtained from all 28 donors, but regulatory and stem cell-like memory subsets were isolated from only 8 patients and roughly 8 healthy donors. What the study reported, not specific to this receptor: PCR might favor shorter templates, but patient and control samples were amplified and corrected together, so any skew would affect both groups equally. Naive, central memory and regulatory TCRB repertoires appeared to be more similar among patients than among healthy donors. Fewer insertions and more nucleotide deletions at VDJ recombination sites were observed in patients with type 1 diabetes, implying thymic rearrangement abnormalities. In all four CD4+ subsets, TCRB CDR3 length was moderately but significantly shorter in type 1 diabetes patients. Only small numbers of individuals were included in the HLA sub-analyses, which left unresolved whether HLA type had any influence on TCRB rearrangement. Because cDNA was sequenced instead of genomic DNA, activated cells with high expression could be over-represented, although the groups did not differ in activation or CD3 levels.

Each donor gave one peripheral blood draw, roughly 120 mL on average, collected into heparinised tubes. A BD FACSAria II and a panel including CD45RO, CCR7, CD25, CD127, CD95 and CD27 were used to sort naive, central memory, regulatory and stem cell-like memory CD4+ T cells. Purity was above 95% for every sorted population. PBMCs were separated immediately by Lymphoprep density gradient centrifugation and were stained directly, without being cultured. Samples were stained and sorted in pairs, with one healthy donor and one patient per experiment, so that batch effects were minimized. A note on this clone: There is no known antigen for this receptor. Qualities for individual bases were not recorded, and no much larger clone is one base off.

The entire isolated RNA was reverse transcribed using the High Capacity cDNA Reverse Transcription Kit, and thus expressed TCRB transcripts were sequenced. Deep immunoSEQ sequencing was performed on naive, central memory and regulatory T cell samples, with an average of around 3.4 million total reads per sample. After sorted cells were lysed in RLT buffer, RNA was extracted with DNase-treated RNeasy Micro or Mini kits, with the choice depending on cell number. To prevent cross-contamination, every cell subset was processed on its own, while patient and healthy donor samples were processed together. TCRB sequences were amplified from cDNA with the immunoSEQ multiplex PCR, producing 87-bp fragments spanning the CDR3 region. Sequencing of the amplicons was performed on the Illumina HiSeq platform. From the authors' description of their analysis: PCR bias was computationally corrected using synthetic template baselines, reads within Hamming distance 2 were collapsed, and singletons that could not be merged were discarded. Reads were aligned against IMGT so that V, D and J genes, CDR3 length and insertions or deletions at six rearrangement sites could be assigned. Within each subset, clonotype counts were normalized to sorted cell number, after which true diversity and Gini coefficients were computed with the tcR R package. The overlap coefficient, calculated on TCRB nucleotide sequences, was used to quantify repertoire sharing. Out-of-frame TCRB sequences from naive cells were analyzed as a proxy for the pre-selection repertoire. TCRdb holds this immuneACCESS table with in-frame rearrangements only. Some clones are missing; in checked studies, unresolved V genes explain under half, and the rest has no known cause. Clone size and V and J calls were adopted from that table, with D and trimming inferred from the DNA. The sample table shows around 300,000 clones, and over 14% are seen once. The top ten clonotypes cover 0.015% of the sample.

V and J are trimmed by 1 base and 6 bases, and the gene matches miss 9 bases of the junction. CDR1 and CDR2 were assigned from the germline V gene as MRHNA and SNTAGT. There are 16 amino acids in the CDR3, from cysteine to phenylalanine inclusive. Only the CDR3 part of the read is kept: 48 bases, read in frame from the first base. Sequencing was performed on naive CD4+ T cells from blood. The cell subset or site label, as the study defines it: true naive CD4+ T cells. This receptor chain uses TRBV6-4 and TRBJ2-1; 7 bases in the middle match TRBD1. This TCR came from a man between 18 and 29 years old with type 1 diabetes. The CDR3 amino acid sequence is: CASSDFSRTGINEQFF. The DNA is as follows: TGTGCCAGCAGTGACTTCTCTAGGACAGGTATCAATGAGCAGTTCTTC.